Included here is one TCR beta chain sequence, with context. There are a few counts of this clonotype. Its antigen target is currently unknown. Base-call qualities are not available, and no considerably larger clone is one nucleotide away. The donors were roughly 40 Caucasian individuals from Russia, aged 6 to 90 years, who were systemically healthy. Ten milliliters of peripheral blood were drawn from each donor into EDTA-treated Vacutainer tubes. PBMCs were isolated by Ficoll-Paque density-gradient centrifugation, with at least 7 million obtained per sample. Trizol reagent was used to extract total RNA from PBMCs, with at least 6 micrograms per sample. Naive CD45RAhigh/CD27high T cell percentages were measured by flow cytometry on a PBMC aliquot from every donor. A distance of 13 bases separates the germline ends of V and J, which lose 3 bases and 4 bases respectively. The CDR1 and CDR2 encoded by the germline V gene are KGHDR and SFDVKD. The CDR3 runs 15 residues from the cysteine to the phenylalanine. The only DNA kept is the CDR3, 45 bases in frame from the first base.

The data originate from a study of blood T cells in healthy people across ages (dated by TCRdb to between 2014 and 2016). Concerning the study at large: Template switching captured roughly one uniquely barcoded TCR beta cDNA molecule per two T cells in model experiments. Using deep sequencing normalized with unique cDNA molecular identifiers, the study measured how TCR beta repertoire diversity changes with age. Donors were grouped into four age groups: young (average 16 years), middle-aged (roughly 38), aged (over 55) and long-lived (less than 85). To avoid experimental bias, donors of different ages were spread randomly across the sequencing lanes. For two donors (one aged 18 to 29 and one aged 80 or older), the study analyzed two additional independent replicas of 1 million unique cDNA reads from the same blood draw.

Findings and caveats that apply to the study as a whole: Observed TCR beta diversity correlated strongly with the percentage of naive T cells measured by flow cytometry. Observed TCR beta diversity per million T cells fell roughly linearly with age, and a significant reduction was already apparent by age around 40. Since profiling was done on bulk unsorted PBMCs, naive and antigen-experienced compartments could not be conclusively compared. The CMV infection status of donors was not known, potentially confounding age-related changes in expanded clonotypes. Total diversity estimates from one million sequenced T cells were considered lower bounds and underestimates. Compared with the aged group, more naive CD4+ T cells, fewer expanded clones and increased TCR diversity were shown by the long-lived group, suggesting age selection.

Libraries were prepared through 5' RACE. Sequencing used an Illumina HiSeq 2500. A second PCR of roughly 7 to 11 cycles was run with a J-beta primer mix and a sample-barcoded 5' primer. A template-switch 5' adaptor carrying 12 random nucleotides introduced a unique molecular identifier onto each TCR beta cDNA molecule. At least 3 million CDR3-containing paired-end reads were obtained from each sample. The Mint cDNA synthesis kit, primed by a TRBC-specific oligonucleotide, was used to synthesize first-strand cDNA from all RNA. Following uracil-DNA glycosylase treatment, a first 18-cycle PCR with universal primers M1SS and BC2_uni_R was performed on all cDNA. The authors processed their data as follows. For normalization, 1 million high-quality reads were randomly selected from each sample, with every read carrying a distinct molecular identifier. Reads with shared molecular identifiers were discarded instead of being binned into consensus sequences. CDR3 identification, clonotype clustering and error correction used MiTCR with a Q25 quality threshold and the strictest error-elimination algorithm. A nonparametric unseen species model using Euler transformation provided a lower-bound estimate of total TCR beta diversity. TCRdb itself trimmed the public reads at Q25 with fastp, ran MiXCR and retained productive beta chains. CDR3 protein sequences are deduplicated, and each keeps its most common genes and DNA. These V and J calls derive from TCRdb rather than the authors' analysis. The sample table lists some 550,000 distinct CDR3 sequences, around half of them with a count of one. Around 25% of the sample is taken by the ten largest.

The sample comprised blood. The rearrangement joined TRBV24-1 to TRBJ2-3; possibly the D gene is TRBD1, per 6 matching bases. This clonotype was sampled from an elderly man in good health. The CDR3 corresponds to CATSDPVAGADTQYF. The sequence in DNA is TGTGCCACCAGTGATCCCGTGGCAGGGGCAGATACGCAGTATTTT.